These T cell receptor beta chains were read from a single sample in a study of T cell changes during pregnancy in multiple sclerosis. Sequencing used immunoSEQ multiplex PCR; TCRdb keeps in-frame clones, though not all of them. The data contain 83,000 or so clones, approximately 95% of them singletons. Sequences were derived from peripheral blood, sampled after pregnancy. Receptors were obtained from a female donor in good health, enrolled as a control in a pregnancy study. Each CDR3 is given with its conserved first and last residue. The order of the fields is V gene, J gene, clone size, D gene, CDR3 DNA, CDR3 protein. A D gene is named only where the DNA matches it firmly. Clone size, where shown, is once, few, many, or a class for clones that have expanded.

TRBV18	TRBJ1-4	NA	NA	TGTGCCAGCTCACTCCAAGCCATTAATGAAAAACTGTTTTTT	CASSLQAINEKLFF
TRBV27	TRBJ2-7	NA	TRBD1	TGTGCCAGCTCATTTGGGGACAGGGGGCTCTACGAGCAGTACTTC	CASSFGDRGLYEQYF
TRBV7-2	TRBJ2-7	few	TRBD1	TGTGCCAGCAGCGTTGACAGGGGTTACTACGAGCAGTACTTC	CASSVDRGYYEQYF
TRBV5-1	TRBJ2-5	NA	TRBD1	TGCGCCAGCAGCTACAGGGGTCAGGGGGAGACCCAGTACTTC	CASSYRGQGETQYF
TRBV28	TRBJ1-5	NA	NA	TGTGCCAGCAGGCTCGGACAGCACAATCAGCCCCAGCATTTT	CASRLGQHNQPQHF
TRBV15	TRBJ1-3	NA	NA	TGTGCCACCAGCAGAGACAGGGTGGTCACTGGAAACACCATATATTTT	CATSRDRVVTGNTIYF
TRBV7-9	TRBJ2-3	NA	TRBD2	TGTGCCAGCAGCTTGGGGGGAGGGGAGAGAGGGCAGTATTTT	CASSLGGGERGQYF
TRBV5-1	TRBJ1-1	NA	NA	TGCGCCAGCAGCCCCCTTTCGGGGGGCGTCACTGAAGCTTTCTTT	CASSPLSGGVTEAFF
TRBV19	TRBJ2-3	NA	TRBD2	TGTGCCAGTAGTACGGGGACTAGCGGAAGCACAGATACGCAGTATTTT	CASSTGTSGSTDTQYF
TRBV7-8	TRBJ2-5	NA	TRBD2	TGTGCCAGCAGCTTAGTCGTTCGGGAGGGCCTTGTACAAGAGACCCAGTACTTC	CASSLVVREGLVQETQYF
TRBV6-5	TRBJ2-5	NA	NA	TGTGCCAGCAGTTACGGCCCCCGGGGGGCCGGTACCCAGTACTTC	CASSYGPRGAGTQYF
TRBV6-5	TRBJ2-7	once	TRBD2	TGTGCCAGCAGTACGAGCGGGGCTTCCTACGAGCAGTACTTC	CASSTSGASYEQYF
TRBV20-1	TRBJ2-5	NA	NA	TGCAGTGCTAGAGATCGGACAGCCCAGTACTTC	CSARDRTAQYF
TRBV28	TRBJ2-7	NA	TRBD2	TGTGCCAGCAGGTTAGTTAGAGCGGGAGGACCTAGCTCCTACGAGCAGTACTTC	CASRLVRAGGPSSYEQYF
TRBV5-1	TRBJ2-2	NA	TRBD2	TGCGCCAGCCATACCGCTAGCGGGAGTGGGGACACCGGGGAGCTGTTTTTT	CASHTASGSGDTGELFF
TRBV6-5	TRBJ2-1	NA	TRBD2	TGTGCCAGCAGTTCCGGGAGGACCTACAATGAGCAGTTCTTC	CASSSGRTYNEQFF
TRBV5-1	TRBJ1-1	NA	NA	TGCGCCAGCAGCTTGATCGGGAGCACTGAAGCTTTCTTT	CASSLIGSTEAFF
TRBV7-8	TRBJ1-5	NA	NA	TGTGCCAGCAGCTCCAACCGAGGAGGCCCCCAGCATTTT	CASSSNRGGPQHF
TRBV30	TRBJ1-1	NA	NA	TGTGCCTGGAGTCGACTGACGAACACTGAAGCTTTCTTT	CAWSRLTNTEAFF
TRBV4-2	TRBJ2-7	once	TRBD2	TGTGCCAGCAGCCAAGGACTAGCGGGTCTCTACGAGCAGTACTTC	CASSQGLAGLYEQYF